Sequencing of this TCR beta chain was carried out in a study of T-cell reconstitution after alpha-beta-depleted transplantation in children. Study findings and constraints: Newly produced T cells mostly accounted for T-cell counts and diversity one year post-transplant.

This clonotype was seen a handful of times. Its antigen is currently unknown. The CDR3 spans 13 residues. Germline CDR1 reads DFQATT; CDR2 reads SNEGSKA (reference sequence). With V trimmed by 3 bases and J by 2 bases, 2 bases remained unmatched. It was with unique molecular identifiers that the TCRbeta library was prepared. TCRdb re-called the PCR reads through MiXCR, storing one row per CDR3 protein. This table has a few hundred thousand distinct CDR3 sequences, over 40% appearing once. Material: PBMCs, obtained before TCRalphabeta/CD19-depleted stem cell transplant. The clonotype originates from a girl aged 2-10 years with aplastic anemia, due to receive a stem cell transplant. The chain combines TRBV20-1 with TRBJ2-7; 9 bases align to TRBD2. The CDR3 bases are TGCAGTGCTAGGGGACTAGCTACCTACGAGCAGTACTTC. Protein: CSARGLATYEQYF.